The present entry profiles one T cell receptor (beta chain) with its context. No cognate antigen has been identified for it. No base quality information exists; no much larger clone differs at one position. These data belong to a study of radiation and T cells in renal cell carcinoma (dated by TCRdb to between 2020 and 2021). Background for the entire study: Samples were obtained from a clinical trial, in which 15 Gy stereotactic body radiation therapy was delivered to primary renal cell carcinomas and nephrectomy was performed 4 weeks later. In total, fewer than 55 samples, comprising 26 tumors and some 27 peripheral blood samples, were subjected to TCR beta sequencing. Across all 50 or so samples, under 5,000,000 unique CDR3 nucleotide sequences encoding 2,658,974 unique CDR3 amino acid sequences were identified. The research as a whole found: With a single-armed trial design, the study had no way to address how radiation dose or scheduling affects the TCR repertoire. Because pretreatment tumor biopsies were not available, the baseline intratumoral presence of clonotypes could not be determined. In blood, the top tumor clonotypes increased between baseline and 2 weeks post-radiation and then shrank by 4 weeks, which suggests that tumor-resident clones expanded only transiently. Changes in the blood repertoire were not tracked past 4 weeks after treatment.

TCR beta libraries were generated from genomic DNA with the immunoSEQ kit, following the manufacturer's recommendations. Library preparation used a first multiplex PCR with proprietary primers, then a second PCR adding unique barcodes, with bead cleanups after each round. Each sample batch included a kit-provided positive control reaction and a negative control reaction. The final libraries underwent checking on an Agilent 4200 TapeStation D1000 ScreenTape, volumetric pooling, and quantification by qPCR. Sequencing was performed on an Illumina NextSeq500 using a MidOutput 150-cycle cartridge, with 156 Read1 cycles, 15 Index1 cycles, and the kit custom primers. The pooled library was loaded at around 0.98 pM, with an approximately 20% PhiX control spiked in. In the original analysis: Vendor-processed data were analyzed in R, with a clonotype defined as all T cells sharing the same CDR3 nucleotide sequence. In the clone abundance analyses, frequencies were normalized to the 10,000 most abundant clones in each sample. Public T cell clones, averaging fewer than five per sample, were removed before analysis. A difference in abundance of at least 32-fold between compartments was used to define tumor-enriched and baseline blood-enriched clonotypes. A beta-binomial differential abundance model was used to identify clonotypes that were expanded or contracted between blood time points. Tumor-blood repertoire similarity was measured with the Baroni-Urbani and Buser coefficient, and groups were compared using two-tailed Wilcoxon tests in R. TCRdb took this table from immuneACCESS and kept in-frame rearrangements with V and J called. Such tables lack part of the clones; where checked against another copy, unresolved V genes explain under half of the gap, and the rest is unexplained. V and J calls and clone size are those listed in that table; D and trimming were worked out from the DNA. Within this sample are about 49,000 clones, with 83% of them counted one time only. The ten largest clones represent about 33% of the sample.

V has 8 bases trimmed and J has 7 bases trimmed; junction bases matching no gene number 13. Via the germline V gene, CDR1 is SGHVS and CDR2 FNYEAQ. The CDR3, cysteine through phenylalanine, is 15 amino acids long. Only the CDR3 region is kept as DNA, spanning 45 bases read in frame from base 1. According to the study, the label for this sample's time point signals: baseline pretreatment blood. What this sample's treatment or condition label stands for: 15 Gy SBRT to primary tumor, nephrectomy 4 weeks later. To track tumor-enriched clonotypes, serial peripheral blood was sampled from radiation-treated patients at baseline and at 2 weeks and 4 weeks after SBRT. All patients had renal cell carcinoma with clear cell pathology. The QIAamp DNA Blood Mini Kit (Qiagen) was used to prepare genomic DNA for TCR sequencing. Samples were included in the analyses only if all quality control checks were passed.

This TCR was sampled from a woman between 70 and 85 years old with renal cell carcinoma. The specimen comprised blood, sampled from a patient whose treatment included radiotherapy and nephrectomy. The rearrangement combines TRBV7-6 with TRBJ2-2; 7 nucleotides in the junction match TRBD2. The DNA sequence follows: TGTGCCAGCCGCCGATCCGGCGGGAGCGTCGGGGAGCTGTTTTTT. Translated, this is CASRRSGGSVGELFF.